Included here is one T cell receptor (beta chain) sequence, with context. Its antigen is unknown. The data stem from a study of pediatric ulcerative colitis. Colonoscopy and blood draw happened at the same time. Study-wide points: Two rectal clonotypes were found only in ulcerative colitis patients, all of them.

The length of the CDR3 is 14 residues. Trimming removed 7 bases at V and 8 bases at J, with 17 bases between. CDR1 MNHNS and CDR2 SASEGT come from the germline V gene. Sequencing depth was up to 500,000 reads per sample. Sequenced by immunoSEQ multiplex PCR; TCRdb stores in-frame clones only, minus some. Among around 61,000 clones listed, around 85% were seen once. Sequencing input: blood. The V and J genes are TRBV6-1 and TRBJ1-4, with TRBD1 as a possible D gene (5 bases). The receptor was derived from a boy between 10 and 17 years old with severe ulcerative colitis. DNA of the CDR3: TGTGCCAGCACCCGTATGGGACTCGGGGAAAAACTGTTTTTT. It codes for CASTRMGLGEKLFF.